These 2 T cell receptor beta chains share one sample of origin, sequenced in a study of cytomegalovirus exposure and HLA in healthy donors. Primers included in the PCR were 60 Vbeta and 13 Jbeta primers. The protocol was immunoSEQ multiplex PCR, while the TCRdb copy is restricted to in-frame clones and leaves out a portion. The sample carries about 110,000 clones, more than 70% recorded once. Material: PBMCs. These receptors originate from a man aged 30-40 years in good health and CMV-seronegative.

This clone was seen more than once but under ten times. The chain joins TRBV9 to TRBJ2-5; 7 bases match TRBD1. The CDR3 has 14 amino acids. V dropped 3 bases and J dropped 5; count of bases not matched to a gene: 7. Germline V gene lookup returns CDR1 SGDLS and CDR2 YYNGEE. The CDR3 sequence is CASSAQGGWETQYF. The CDR3 DNA is TGTGCCAGCAGCGCCCAAGGGGGCTGGGAGACCCAGTACTTC. Combining the CDR3 with reference TRBV9 and TRBJ2-5 gives the whole variable domain DSGVTQTPKHLITATGQRVTLRCSPRSGDLSVYWYQQSLDQGLQFLIQYYNGEERAKGNILERFSAQQFPDLHSELNLSSLELGDSALYFCASSAQGGWETQYFGPGTRLLVL.

The chain carries TRBV4-1 and TRBJ2-5; TRBD2 matches 7 bases. The end of the DNA fits TRBJ2-7 better, so the J call may be wrong. Germline CDR1 and CDR2: MGHRA and YSYEKL. The CDR3 length is 16 residues. Written as DNA, the CDR3 is TGCGCCAGCAGCCAAGATTCTAGCGGCAGGAGCTACGAGCAGTACTTC. Translation gives CASSQDSSGRSYEQYF.